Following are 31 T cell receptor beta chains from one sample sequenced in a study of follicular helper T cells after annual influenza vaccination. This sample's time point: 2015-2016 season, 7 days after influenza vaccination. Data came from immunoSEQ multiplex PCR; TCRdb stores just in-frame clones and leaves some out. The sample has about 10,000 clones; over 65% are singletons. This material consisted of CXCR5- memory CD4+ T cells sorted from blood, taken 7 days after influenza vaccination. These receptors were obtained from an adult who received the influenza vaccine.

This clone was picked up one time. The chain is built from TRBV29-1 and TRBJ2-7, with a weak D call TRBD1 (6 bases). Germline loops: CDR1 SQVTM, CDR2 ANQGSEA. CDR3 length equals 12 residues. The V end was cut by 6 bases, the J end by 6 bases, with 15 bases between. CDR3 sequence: CSVGRGNGEQYF. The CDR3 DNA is TGCAGCGTCGGCAGGGGAAATGGCGAGCAGTACTTC.

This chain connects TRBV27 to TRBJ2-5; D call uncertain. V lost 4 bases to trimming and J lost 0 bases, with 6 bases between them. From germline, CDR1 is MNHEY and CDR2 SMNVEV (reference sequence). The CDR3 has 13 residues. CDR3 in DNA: TGTGCCAGCAGTTCTGTTCACCAAGAGACCCAGTACTTC. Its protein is CASSSVHQETQYF.

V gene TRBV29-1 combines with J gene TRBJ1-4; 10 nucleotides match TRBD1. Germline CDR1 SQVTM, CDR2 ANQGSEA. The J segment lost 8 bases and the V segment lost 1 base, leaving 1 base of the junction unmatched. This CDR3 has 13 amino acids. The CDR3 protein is CSVEAGQGEKLFF. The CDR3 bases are TGCAGCGTTGAAGCGGGACAGGGGGAAAAACTGTTTTTT. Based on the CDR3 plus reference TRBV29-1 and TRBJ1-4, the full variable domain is SAVISQKPSRDICQRGTSLTIQCQVDSQVTMMFWYRQQPGQSLTLIATANQGSEATYESGFVIDKFPISRPNLTFSTLTVSNMSPEDSSIYLCSVEAGQGEKLFFGSGTQLSVL.

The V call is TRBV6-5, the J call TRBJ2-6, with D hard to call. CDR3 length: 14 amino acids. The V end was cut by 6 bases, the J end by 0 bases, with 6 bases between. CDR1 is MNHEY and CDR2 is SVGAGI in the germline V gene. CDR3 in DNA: TGTGCCAGCAGCAAAACCTCTGGGGCCAACGTCCTGACTTTC. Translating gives CASSKTSGANVLTF.

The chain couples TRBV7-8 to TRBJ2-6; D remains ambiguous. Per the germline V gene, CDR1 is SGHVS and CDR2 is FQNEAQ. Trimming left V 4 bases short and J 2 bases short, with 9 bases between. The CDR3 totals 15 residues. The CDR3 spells CASSSNKAGANVLTF. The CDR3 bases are TGTGCCAGCAGCTCGAACAAAGCTGGGGCCAACGTCCTGACTTTC. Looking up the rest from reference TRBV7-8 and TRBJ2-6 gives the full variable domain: GAGVSQSPRYKVAKRGQDVALRCDPISGHVSLFWYQQALGQGPEFLTYFQNEAQLDKSGLPSDRFFAERPEGSVSTLKIQRTQQEDSAVYLCASSSNKAGANVLTFGAGSRLTVL.

CDR3 coding DNA: TGTGCCAGCAGTTTATCCGGCATGGTGGACAGAAGATATGGCTACACCTTC. Protein: CASSLSGMVDRRYGYTF. The chain is built from TRBV27 and TRBJ1-2; tentatively, D is TRBD1 (6 bases). V gave up 0 bases and J gave up 5 bases, with 19 bases separating them. CDR3 length: 17 amino acids. Germline CDR1 and CDR2: MNHEY and SMNVEV (reference sequence).

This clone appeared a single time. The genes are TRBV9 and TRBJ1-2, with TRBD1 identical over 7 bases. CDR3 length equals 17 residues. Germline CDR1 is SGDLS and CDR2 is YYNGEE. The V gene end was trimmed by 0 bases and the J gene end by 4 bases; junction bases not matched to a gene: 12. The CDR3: CASSVDLGQGVFYGYTF. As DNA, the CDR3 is TGTGCCAGCAGCGTAGATTTAGGGCAGGGGGTTTTCTATGGCTACACCTTC.

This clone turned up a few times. CDR3 amino acids: CASSPNRDTTGELFF. In nucleotides, the CDR3 is TGTGCCAGCTCACCCAACCGAGACACCACCGGGGAGCTGTTTTTT. The chain uses TRBV18 and TRBJ2-2, with no clear D. This CDR3 contains 15 residues. The V gene's germline CDR1 is KGHSH and CDR2 LQKENI. The V gene lost 3 bases and the J gene lost 4 bases, with 12 bases spanning the gap.

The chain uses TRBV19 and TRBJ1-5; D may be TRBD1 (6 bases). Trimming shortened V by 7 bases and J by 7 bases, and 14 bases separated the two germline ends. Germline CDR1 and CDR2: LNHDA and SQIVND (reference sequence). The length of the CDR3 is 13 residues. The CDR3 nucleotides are TGTGCCAGTACGCCGGGGGCAAGGCAGCCCCAGCATTTT. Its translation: CASTPGARQPQHF.

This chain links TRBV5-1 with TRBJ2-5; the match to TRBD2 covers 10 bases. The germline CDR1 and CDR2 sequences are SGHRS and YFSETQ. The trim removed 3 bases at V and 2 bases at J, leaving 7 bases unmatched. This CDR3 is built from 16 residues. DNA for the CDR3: TGCGCCAGCAGCTGGGCCGGACTAGCGGAACAAGAGACCCAGTACTTC. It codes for CASSWAGLAEQETQYF.

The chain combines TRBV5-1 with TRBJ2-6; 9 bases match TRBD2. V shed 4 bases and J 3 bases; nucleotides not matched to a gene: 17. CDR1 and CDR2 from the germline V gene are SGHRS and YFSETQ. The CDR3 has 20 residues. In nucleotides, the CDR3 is TGCGCCAGCAGCCCTGGCGGGCGGGGGGGCCTCTCTTATGGGGCCAACGTCCTGACTTTC. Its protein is CASSPGGRGGLSYGANVLTF.

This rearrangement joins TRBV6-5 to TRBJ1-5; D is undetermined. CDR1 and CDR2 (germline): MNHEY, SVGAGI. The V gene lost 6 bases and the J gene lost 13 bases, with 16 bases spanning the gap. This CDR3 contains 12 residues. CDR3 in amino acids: CASSPPMGRQHF. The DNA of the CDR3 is TGTGCCAGCAGCCCTCCGATGGGCAGGCAGCATTTT.

Here the CDR3 DNA reads TGTGCCAGCAGTGTGAGGTCATCATCCACAGATACGCAGTATTTT. This sequence encodes CASSVRSSSTDTQYF. The chain couples TRBV2 to TRBJ2-3; D is uncertain. CDR1 is SNHLY and CDR2 is FYNNEI in the germline V gene. The CDR3 is 15 residues long. With 4 bases removed from V and 2 bases from J, the gap between germline ends came to 13 bases.

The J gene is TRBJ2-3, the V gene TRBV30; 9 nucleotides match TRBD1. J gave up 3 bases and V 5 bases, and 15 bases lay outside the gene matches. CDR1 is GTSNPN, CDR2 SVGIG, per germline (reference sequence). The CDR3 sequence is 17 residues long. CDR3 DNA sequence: TGTGCCTGGGTCGGGACAGGGATTTTTCAACAAACAGATACGCAGTATTTT. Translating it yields CAWVGTGIFQQTDTQYF.

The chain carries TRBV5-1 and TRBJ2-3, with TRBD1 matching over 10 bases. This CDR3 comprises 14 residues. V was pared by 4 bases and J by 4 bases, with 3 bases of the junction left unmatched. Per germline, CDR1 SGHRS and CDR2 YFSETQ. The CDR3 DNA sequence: TGCGCCAGCAGCATCGGACAGGGGGCAGATACGCAGTATTTT. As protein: CASSIGQGADTQYF.

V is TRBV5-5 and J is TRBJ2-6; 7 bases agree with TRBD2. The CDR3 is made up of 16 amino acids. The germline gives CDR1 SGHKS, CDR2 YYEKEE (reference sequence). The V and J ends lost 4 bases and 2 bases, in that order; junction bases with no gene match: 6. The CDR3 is CASSRGDYTGANVLTF. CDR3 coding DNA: TGTGCCAGCAGCCGCGGGGACTACACTGGGGCCAACGTCCTGACTTTC.

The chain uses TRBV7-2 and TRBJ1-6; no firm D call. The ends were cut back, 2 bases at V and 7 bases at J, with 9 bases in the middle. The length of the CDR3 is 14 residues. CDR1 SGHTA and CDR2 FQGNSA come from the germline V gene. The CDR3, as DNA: TGTGCCAGCAGCTTAAAGTCGGAAAATTCACCCCTCCACTTT. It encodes CASSLKSENSPLHF.

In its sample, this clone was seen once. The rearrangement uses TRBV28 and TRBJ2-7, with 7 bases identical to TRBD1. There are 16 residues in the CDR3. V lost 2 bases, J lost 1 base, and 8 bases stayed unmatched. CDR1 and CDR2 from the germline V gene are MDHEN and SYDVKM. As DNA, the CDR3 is TGTGCCAGCAGTTTAGAGTGGACAGGCAATTCCTACGAGCAGTACTTC. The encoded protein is CASSLEWTGNSYEQYF.

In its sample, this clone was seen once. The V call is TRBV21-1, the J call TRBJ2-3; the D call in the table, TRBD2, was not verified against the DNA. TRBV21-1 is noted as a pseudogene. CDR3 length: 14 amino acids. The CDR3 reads CASSLAGPTDTQYF. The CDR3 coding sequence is TGTGCCAGCTCCCTAGCGGGGCCCACAGATACGCAGTATTTT.

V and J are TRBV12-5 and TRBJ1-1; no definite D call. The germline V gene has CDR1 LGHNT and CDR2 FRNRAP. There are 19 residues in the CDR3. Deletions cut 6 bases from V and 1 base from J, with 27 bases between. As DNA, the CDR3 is TGTGCTAGTGGGACCCCCGACTTTGGACGGAAGAATAAGAACACTGAAGCTTTCTTT. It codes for CASGTPDFGRKNKNTEAFF.

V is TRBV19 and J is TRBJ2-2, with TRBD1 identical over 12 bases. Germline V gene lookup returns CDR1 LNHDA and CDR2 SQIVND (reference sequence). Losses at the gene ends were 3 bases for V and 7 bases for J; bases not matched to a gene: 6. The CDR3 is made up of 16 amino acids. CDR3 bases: TGTGCCAGTAGTATGGGACAGGGGGCGAGGGGCGGGGAGCTGTTTTTT. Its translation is CASSMGQGARGGELFF.

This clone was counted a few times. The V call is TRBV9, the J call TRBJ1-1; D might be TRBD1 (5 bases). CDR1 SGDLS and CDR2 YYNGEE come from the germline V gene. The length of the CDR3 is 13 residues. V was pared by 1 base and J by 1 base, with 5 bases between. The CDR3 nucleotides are TGTGCCAGCAGCGTACAGGGGAACACTGAAGCTTTCTTT. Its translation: CASSVQGNTEAFF.

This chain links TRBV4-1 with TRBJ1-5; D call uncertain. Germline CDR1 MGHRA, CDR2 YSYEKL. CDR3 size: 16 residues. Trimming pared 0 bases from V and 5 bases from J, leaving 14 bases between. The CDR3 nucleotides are TGCGCCAGCAGCCAAGATTATCGGATTCAGTATCAGCCCCAGCATTTT. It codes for CASSQDYRIQYQPQHF.

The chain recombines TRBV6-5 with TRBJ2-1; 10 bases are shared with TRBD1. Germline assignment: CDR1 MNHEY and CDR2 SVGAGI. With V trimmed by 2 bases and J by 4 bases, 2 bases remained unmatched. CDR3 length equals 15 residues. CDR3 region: CASSYGGQGYNEQFF. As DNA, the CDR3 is TGTGCCAGCAGTTACGGGGGACAGGGGTACAATGAGCAGTTCTTC.

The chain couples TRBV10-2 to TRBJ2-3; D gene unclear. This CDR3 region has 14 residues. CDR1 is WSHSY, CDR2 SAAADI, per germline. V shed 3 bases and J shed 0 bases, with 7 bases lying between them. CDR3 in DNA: TGCGCCAGCAGTGAATCCGGGAGCACAGATACGCAGTATTTT. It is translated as CASSESGSTDTQYF.

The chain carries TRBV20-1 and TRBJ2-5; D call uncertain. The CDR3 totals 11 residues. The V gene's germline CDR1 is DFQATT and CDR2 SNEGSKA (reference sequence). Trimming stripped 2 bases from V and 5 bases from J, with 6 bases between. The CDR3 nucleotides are TGCAGTGCTAGACCCACCGAGACCCAGTACTTC. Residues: CSARPTETQYF.

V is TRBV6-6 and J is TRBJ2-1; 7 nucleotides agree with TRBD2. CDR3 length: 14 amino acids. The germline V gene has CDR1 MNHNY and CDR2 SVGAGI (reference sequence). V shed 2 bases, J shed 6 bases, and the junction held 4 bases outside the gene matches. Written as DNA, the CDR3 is TGTGCCAGCAGTTACCCGGGACTACCCAATGAGCAGTTCTTC. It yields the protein CASSYPGLPNEQFF.

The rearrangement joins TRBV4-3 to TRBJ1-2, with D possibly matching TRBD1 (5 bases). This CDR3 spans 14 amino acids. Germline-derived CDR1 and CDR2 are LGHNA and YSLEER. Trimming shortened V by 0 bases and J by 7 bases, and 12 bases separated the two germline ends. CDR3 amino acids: CASSQDVRVSGYTF. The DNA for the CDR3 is TGCGCCAGCAGCCAAGATGTCAGGGTGTCTGGCTACACCTTC.

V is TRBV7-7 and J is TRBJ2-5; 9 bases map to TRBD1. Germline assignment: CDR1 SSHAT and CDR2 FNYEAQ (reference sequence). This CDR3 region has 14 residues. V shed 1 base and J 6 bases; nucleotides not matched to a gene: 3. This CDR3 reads CASSLVGQGKTQYF. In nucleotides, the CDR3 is TGTGCCAGCAGCTTAGTGGGACAGGGAAAGACCCAGTACTTC.

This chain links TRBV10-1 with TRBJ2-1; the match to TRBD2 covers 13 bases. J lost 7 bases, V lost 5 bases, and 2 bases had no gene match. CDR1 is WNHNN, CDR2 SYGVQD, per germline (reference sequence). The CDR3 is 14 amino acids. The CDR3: CASSQLAGGNEQFF. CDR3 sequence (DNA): TGCGCCAGCAGTCAACTAGCGGGGGGGAATGAGCAGTTCTTC.

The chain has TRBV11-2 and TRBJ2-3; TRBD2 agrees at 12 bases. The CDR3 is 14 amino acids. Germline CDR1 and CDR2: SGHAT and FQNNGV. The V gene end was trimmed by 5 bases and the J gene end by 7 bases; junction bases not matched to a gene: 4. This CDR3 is CASSPTSGGHTQYF. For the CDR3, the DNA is TGTGCCAGCAGCCCGACTAGCGGGGGCCATACGCAGTATTTT.